This TCR beta chain was recovered during a study of OX40 agonist ivuxolimab in advanced cancers. Turning to the overall study: Ivuxolimab was an agonistic, fully human IgG2 monoclonal antibody directed against OX40 (CD134), a costimulatory receptor. Three dose-escalation patients achieved partial responses, one with hepatocellular carcinoma and two with cutaneous melanoma. The paper describes the monotherapy dose-escalation part (N of about 47 patients) of the phase I trial of ivuxolimab. Patients were allowed to have had prior anti-PD-1, anti-PD-L1 or anti-CTLA-4 therapy, and 40% of the dose-escalation patients had been treated with checkpoint inhibitors. Peripheral TCRbeta sequencing aimed to test whether ivuxolimab altered TCR sequence diversity and caused clonal T-cell expansion. A male proportion of almost 85% and a mean age of approximately 62 years, ranging from about 23 to 90, were recorded for the dose-escalation cohort. Among the roughly 52 dose-escalation patients, around 20 had hepatocellular carcinoma, some 15 melanoma, 9 renal cell carcinoma and 9 head and neck cancer. Intravenous ivuxolimab was administered to patients every 2 weeks at six dose levels: 0.01, 0.1, 0.3, 1.5, 3 and 10 mg/kg. Broader findings and caveats from the paper: After ivuxolimab, more expanded clones were found on average in CD8+ T cells than in CD4+ T cells. At doses from 0.1 to 3.0 mg/kg, clonal expansion was seen in both CD4+ and CD8+ blood T cells between baseline and week 6. Which antigens the clonally expanded peripheral T cells were specific for was not determined. Low levels of normalized T-cell clonal expansion were also seen in some patients who did not respond. In the 0.1-3.0 mg/kg groups, partial responders had among the lowest normalized peripheral clonal expansion, particularly in CD8+ T cells.

To sequence the TCRbeta CDR3 region, genomic DNA was isolated from the sorted cells. The immunoSEQ Assay was used for sequencing of TCRbeta CDR3 regions. TCRdb provides this immuneACCESS table in a form limited to in-frame rearrangements. Some clones are lacking; in checked studies, under half of them reflect an unresolved V gene, and why the rest are absent is not known. The sample table records around 40,000 clones; around three quarters of these occur just once. The top ten hold over 3.5% of the sample. The CDR3 numbers 14 residues from cysteine through phenylalanine. CDR3 DNA is the only sequence kept; it has 42 bases, read in frame from the first base. From a lookup of the germline V gene, CDR1 and CDR2 are SGDLS and YYNGEE. Deletion took 0 bases off V and 0 bases off J, with a span of 3 bases between the germline ends. The trial excluded patients who had a history of autoimmune disease or who were on systemic immunosuppression. Peripheral blood for TCR sequencing was drawn from every dose cohort at baseline, at cycle 4 day 1 and at cycle 7 day 1. Samples came from an open-label, multicenter, first-in-human phase I dose-escalation trial of ivuxolimab. Adults with locally advanced or metastatic head and neck squamous cell, hepatocellular, melanoma or renal cell carcinoma were enrolled in the trial. Before TCR sequencing, CD4+ and CD8+ T cells were separately sorted from peripheral blood.

On this clone itself: It lacks a known antigen. No much larger clone is present one base from it, and per-base qualities are unavailable.

The chain is assembled from TRBV9 and TRBJ2-2; no D gene is confidently identified. The sequence was collected from an adult with an advanced solid tumor such as melanoma, head and neck, liver or kidney cancer. The sample in question was CD4+ or CD8+ T cells sorted from blood, obtained in a trial of the OX40 agonist ivuxolimab. The CDR3 sequence is CASSVVSNTGELFF. The base sequence is TGTGCCAGCAGCGTAGTCTCGAACACCGGGGAGCTGTTTTTT.